A single sample is the source of the 26 T cell receptor beta chains below, sequenced in a study of T cell repertoires in cytomegalovirus infection. The antigens of these receptors remain unknown. TCRdb processed the reads anew with MiXCR; each CDR3 protein has one entry. The repertoire holds around 85,000 distinct CDR3 sequences, with about 45% as singletons. Sequencing used CD8+ T cells from cultured PBMCs, obtained from culture after CMV antigen stimulation. The receptors come from a human donor in good health (CMV status not recorded). Some clones in this sample may be carry-over from other donors' samples.

The genes are TRBV11-2 and TRBJ1-5, with 12 positions matching TRBD1. The ends lost 5 bases at V and 4 bases at J; junction bases unmatched: 9. CDR1 SGHAT and CDR2 FQNNGV come from the germline V gene. The CDR3 length is 17 residues. The CDR3 protein is CASSLGQGAMGNQPQHF. The CDR3 nucleotides read TGTGCCAGCAGCCTGGGACAGGGGGCGATGGGTAATCAGCCCCAGCATTTT.

This chain uses TRBV7-3 with TRBJ2-5; D possibly corresponds to TRBD1 (6 bases). The CDR3 has 12 residues. CDR1 and CDR2 (germline): SGHTA, FQGTGA. Trimming removed 8 bases from V and 0 bases from J, with 7 bases in between. CDR3 residues: CASGDNQETQYF. Here the CDR3 DNA reads TGTGCCAGCGGGGACAACCAAGAGACCCAGTACTTC.

The chain joins TRBV28 to TRBJ2-3, with TRBD2 matching over 12 bases. The CDR3 length is 16 residues. Germline loops: CDR1 MDHEN, CDR2 SYDVKM. V was clipped by 6 bases and J by 2 bases; unmatched bases: 6. CDR3 residues: CASRRGLAGFTDTQYF. Written as DNA, the CDR3 is TGTGCCAGCAGACGTGGACTAGCGGGATTCACAGATACGCAGTATTTT.

The J gene is TRBJ2-7, the V gene TRBV10-3; 11 bases are shared with TRBD1. V gave up 2 bases and J gave up 3 bases; unmatched junction bases: 12. Germline V lookup: CDR1 ENHRY, CDR2 SYGVKD. This CDR3 has 18 amino acids. The CDR3 nucleotides are TGTGCCATCAGTGAGAGCTCAATAGGGACAGGGGGTGGCTACGAGCAGTACTTC. Translating it yields CAISESSIGTGGGYEQYF.

The chain recombines TRBV12-3 or TRBV12-4 with TRBJ2-1, with a possible D match to TRBD2 (6 bases). Trimming removed 8 bases at V and 1 base at J, with 9 bases between. The CDR3 runs 13 residues. DNA for the CDR3: TGTGCCAGCCATGCGGGGTCCTACAATGAGCAGTTCTTC. Translation gives CASHAGSYNEQFF.

The chain has TRBV7-2 and TRBJ2-3, with 7 bases identical to TRBD2. The CDR3 covers 16 residues. Germline V lookup: CDR1 SGHTA, CDR2 FQGNSA. Trimming removed 0 bases from V and 4 bases from J; junction bases left unmatched: 7. CDR3 DNA sequence: TGTGCCAGCAGCTTAGCGTTTGGCGGGAGTCCAGATACGCAGTATTTT. Protein product: CASSLAFGGSPDTQYF.

V usage is TRBV20-1 and J usage is TRBJ1-6; D might be TRBD1 (6 bases). CDR3 length: 15 amino acids. Germline V gives CDR1 DFQATT, CDR2 SNEGSKA (reference sequence). V dropped 0 bases and J dropped 5 bases, with 11 bases sitting between them. This chain's CDR3 is CSARDSGANNSPLHF. The CDR3 bases are TGCAGTGCTAGAGATTCAGGGGCGAATAATTCACCCCTCCACTTT.

The gene calls are TRBV19 and TRBJ2-5, with D tentatively TRBD1 (6 bases). Per germline, CDR1 LNHDA and CDR2 SQIVND (reference sequence). The CDR3 is 19 amino acids. Deletions cut 7 bases from V and 4 bases from J, with 31 bases between. DNA for the CDR3: TGTGCCAGTACACCTCGCCGGGGAGAGCCCGGGACATGGGGAGAGACCCAGTACTTC. Protein product: CASTPRRGEPGTWGETQYF.

This clonotype showed up just a few times. V and J are TRBV11-2 and TRBJ2-5; D unclear. CDR1 and CDR2 (germline): SGHAT, FQNNGV. Trimming removed 3 bases at V and 3 bases at J, with 5 bases between. This CDR3 comprises 12 residues. The DNA of the CDR3 is TGTGCCAGCAGCTTGCTTAAAGAGACCCAGTACTTC. Translating it yields CASSLLKETQYF.

The CDR3 DNA follows: TGTGCCAGCAGTGAGATTCACGTCAACGACGAGCAGTACTTC. Translating it yields CASSEIHVNDEQYF. The rearrangement joins TRBV6-1 to TRBJ2-7; D not certain. Trimming left V 3 bases short and J 5 bases short, with 14 bases between. CDR1 is MNHNS and CDR2 is SASEGT in the germline V gene. The CDR3 extends over 14 amino acids.

The table lists this clonotype with a few counts. The V gene is TRBV11-2, the J gene TRBJ2-7; 7 nucleotides match TRBD1. The CDR3 runs to 13 residues. The germline V gene encodes CDR1 SGHAT and CDR2 FQNNGV. After removal of 5 bases from V and 4 bases from J, the junction contained 5 bases not matched to a gene. The CDR3 protein is CASSVLTGYEQYF. CDR3 coding DNA: TGTGCCAGCAGCGTCCTGACAGGGTACGAGCAGTACTTC.

V gene TRBV28 combines with J gene TRBJ2-3; 7 nucleotides agree with TRBD2. In germline, CDR1 is MDHEN, CDR2 SYDVKM. The CDR3 is 15 amino acids. V was pared by 3 bases and J by 0 bases, with 3 bases of the junction left unmatched. The CDR3 loop reads CASSFERGSTDTQYF. CDR3 sequence (DNA): TGTGCCAGCAGTTTCGAGCGGGGAAGCACAGATACGCAGTATTTT.

This clonotype was recorded a few times. V gene TRBV14 combines with J gene TRBJ2-5; D possibly matches TRBD1 or TRBD2 (5 bases each). Trimming took off 4 bases at V and 1 base at J, with 13 bases between the two ends. CDR3 length: 15 residues. Looked up from germline, CDR1 is SGHDN and CDR2 is FVKESK. CDR3 sequence: CASSRRPGRQETQYF. Written as DNA, the CDR3 is TGTGCCAGCAGCCGCCGACCGGGACGCCAAGAGACCCAGTACTTC.

J is TRBJ1-1 and V is TRBV7-6; TRBD1 is a possible D gene (5 bases). Germline V gene data show CDR1 as SGHVS and CDR2 as FNYEAQ. This CDR3 is built from 16 residues. The germline V and J ends were trimmed by 1 base and 0 bases, with 12 bases remaining between them. CDR3 in amino acids: CASSLGRDGLNTEAFF. As DNA, the CDR3 is TGTGCCAGCAGCTTAGGTCGGGACGGTTTGAACACTGAAGCTTTCTTT.

This clonotype turned up a few times. The chain is built from TRBV7-9 and TRBJ2-2, with 7 bases that match TRBD1. The CDR3 has 17 amino acids. With 0 bases clipped from V and 2 bases from J, the junction kept 6 bases outside the gene matches. Germline loops: CDR1 SEHNR, CDR2 FQNEAQ (reference sequence). CDR3 DNA: TGTGCCAGCAGCTTAGCAGGGGGCCCGCGAAACACCGGGGAGCTGTTTTTT. Its protein is CASSLAGGPRNTGELFF. Full variable domain (outside the CDR3, taken from reference TRBV7-9 and TRBJ2-2): DTGVSQNPRHKITKRGQNVTFRCDPISEHNRLYWYRQTLGQGPEFLTYFQNEAQLEKSRLLSDRFSAERPKGSFSTLEIQRTEQGDSAMYLCASSLAGGPRNTGELFFGEGSRLTVL.

This chain joins TRBV7-9 and TRBJ2-3; TRBD2 aligns across 11 bases. The CDR3 sequence is 16 residues long. The V gene's germline CDR1 is SEHNR and CDR2 FQNEAQ (reference sequence). With V trimmed by 5 bases and J by 2 bases, 6 bases remained unmatched. CDR3 protein: CASSLRTSGLTDTQYF. The CDR3 bases are TGTGCCAGCAGCCTACGGACTAGCGGGCTCACAGATACGCAGTATTTT.

The rearrangement joins TRBV19 to TRBJ2-5; D call uncertain. The germline V gene encodes CDR1 LNHDA and CDR2 SQIVND (reference sequence). V gave up 3 bases and J gave up 2 bases, with 7 bases separating them. This CDR3 has 13 residues. This chain's CDR3 is CASSMVSQETQYF. In nucleotides, the CDR3 is TGTGCCAGTAGTATGGTCTCGCAAGAGACCCAGTACTTC.

V gene TRBV6-5 combines with J gene TRBJ1-5, with D uncertain. Germline V lookup: CDR1 MNHEY, CDR2 SVGAGI. This CDR3 region has 14 residues. Trimming removed 6 bases at V and 6 bases at J, with 15 bases between. The CDR3 spells CASRKTGSGQPQHF. CDR3 in DNA: TGTGCCAGCAGGAAAACGGGGTCCGGTCAGCCCCAGCATTTT.

V gene TRBV4-1 combines with J gene TRBJ2-1; D call uncertain. Germline loops: CDR1 MGHRA, CDR2 YSYEKL. The CDR3 totals 12 residues. The V end was cut by 6 bases, the J end by 12 bases, with 15 bases between. CDR3 coding DNA: TGCGCCAGCAGAAGCCGAGCGAACGGGCAGTTCTTC. Translation: CASRSRANGQFF.

This chain joins TRBV7-3 and TRBJ2-7, with D tentatively TRBD1 or TRBD2 (5 bases each). Trimming shortened V by 6 bases and J by 5 bases, and 14 bases separated the two germline ends. The V gene's germline CDR1 is SGHTA and CDR2 FQGTGA. CDR3 size: 13 residues. Written as DNA, the CDR3 is TGTGCCAGCAGGTGGGGGAGAGGCCACGAGCAGTACTTC. Translating gives CASRWGRGHEQYF.

The gene calls are TRBV19 and TRBJ2-1; 8 bases agree with TRBD2. In germline, CDR1 is LNHDA, CDR2 SQIVND (reference sequence). Trimming removed 5 bases from V and 5 bases from J; junction bases left unmatched: 5. The CDR3 spans 14 residues. CDR3 sequence: CASSWTSYHNEQFF. The CDR3 nucleotides read TGTGCCAGTAGTTGGACTAGCTACCACAATGAGCAGTTCTTC.

This clonotype was counted only a few times. The chain combines TRBV7-2 with TRBJ2-7; possibly TRBD2 for D (5 bases). The CDR3 loop spans 13 amino acids. Trimming left V 5 bases short and J 3 bases short, with 11 bases between. Germline CDR1 and CDR2: SGHTA and FQGNSA. The chain's CDR3 is CASSLPEGYEQYF. In DNA form, the CDR3 reads TGTGCCAGCAGCCTTCCTGAGGGCTACGAGCAGTACTTC.

The J gene is TRBJ2-1, the V gene TRBV2; maybe TRBD2 (6 bases). The CDR3 is 15 residues long. The V gene's germline CDR1 is SNHLY and CDR2 FYNNEI. The V and J ends lost 3 bases and 4 bases respectively, with 13 bases between them. CDR3 sequence (DNA): TGTGCCAGCAGTGAGTATGCGGGGTCTTACAATGAGCAGTTCTTC. Translating gives CASSEYAGSYNEQFF.

The chain joins TRBV4-1 to TRBJ1-6, with a possible D match to TRBD1 (6 bases). The CDR3 is made up of 17 amino acids. Germline loops: CDR1 MGHRA, CDR2 YSYEKL. V was shortened by 4 bases and J by 7 bases, with 20 bases between the two germline ends. CDR3 region: CASSPWAHRDSNSPLHF. The CDR3 nucleotides are TGCGCCAGCAGCCCGTGGGCCCACAGGGACTCGAATTCACCCCTCCACTTT.

The CDR3 sequence is CASSLLEDSYTQYF. The DNA of the CDR3 is TGTGCCAGCAGCTTACTTGAGGACTCGTATACGCAGTATTTT. The chain links TRBV11-2 to TRBJ2-3; maybe TRBD2 (5 bases). Germline CDR1 SGHAT, CDR2 FQNNGV. V was trimmed by 2 bases and J by 7 bases, leaving 13 bases between them. The CDR3 has 14 amino acids.

This clonotype has more than one count but fewer than ten. This chain uses TRBV7-2 with TRBJ2-7; 12 nucleotides line up with TRBD2. V shed 1 base, J shed 3 bases, and the junction held 7 bases outside the gene matches. The CDR3 totals 17 residues. The V gene's germline CDR1 is SGHTA and CDR2 FQGNSA. CDR3 loop: CASSLERTSGMFYEQYF. The CDR3 DNA follows: TGTGCCAGCAGCTTAGAAAGGACTAGCGGGATGTTCTACGAGCAGTACTTC.